Listed below are T cell receptor beta chains from one sample, sequenced in a study of OX40 agonist ivuxolimab in advanced cancers. Clones were read by immunoSEQ multiplex PCR, and TCRdb kept only the in-frame ones, dropping some. In the table there are about 74,000 clones, about 89% of which are singletons. Sequenced here: CD4+ or CD8+ T cells sorted from blood, sampled in a trial of the OX40 agonist ivuxolimab. These TCRs come from an adult with an advanced solid tumor such as melanoma, head and neck, liver or kidney cancer. Both conserved end residues are part of each CDR3. A D gene is named only where the DNA matches it firmly. Rows may omit the clone size; those that give it use once, few, many or a size class.

v_call: TRBV11-2; clone_size: once; d_call: TRBD2; j_call: TRBJ2-1; cdr3_aa: CASSLGVNVASGSDEQFF; cdr3_nt: TGTGCCAGCAGCTTAGGGGTTAATGTGGCTAGCGGGAGTGATGAGCAGTTCTTC
v_call: TRBV19; clone_size: -; d_call: TRBD1; j_call: TRBJ2-6; cdr3_aa: CASGTGIISGANVLTF; cdr3_nt: TGTGCCAGTGGGACAGGGATTATTTCTGGGGCCAACGTCCTGACTTTC
v_call: TRBV27; clone_size: once; d_call: -; j_call: TRBJ1-1; cdr3_aa: CASSLNRNTEAFF; cdr3_nt: TGTGCCAGCAGCCTAAACAGGAACACTGAAGCTTTCTTT
v_call: TRBV7-2; clone_size: once; d_call: -; j_call: TRBJ1-3; cdr3_aa: CASSPVRTSGNTIYF; cdr3_nt: TGTGCCAGCAGCCCCGTCAGGACCTCTGGAAACACCATATATTTT
v_call: TRBV7-2; clone_size: -; d_call: -; j_call: TRBJ2-1; cdr3_aa: CASSGEAGSIRNEQFF; cdr3_nt: TGTGCCAGCAGCGGTGAGGCGGGATCAATCCGCAATGAGCAGTTCTTC
v_call: TRBV7-6; clone_size: -; d_call: TRBD1; j_call: TRBJ1-2; cdr3_aa: CASSLPGGGGYTF; cdr3_nt: TGTGCCAGCAGCTTACCAGGGGGCGGTGGCTACACCTTC
v_call: TRBV27; clone_size: -; d_call: -; j_call: TRBJ2-3; cdr3_aa: CASSREPTDTQYF; cdr3_nt: TGTGCCAGCTCTCGGGAGCCCACAGATACGCAGTATTTT
v_call: TRBV7-8; clone_size: -; d_call: -; j_call: TRBJ2-7; cdr3_aa: CASSVGQTYEQYF; cdr3_nt: TGTGCCAGCAGCGTAGGACAGACCTACGAGCAGTACTTC
v_call: TRBV4-3; clone_size: -; d_call: TRBD2; j_call: TRBJ2-7; cdr3_aa: CASSQDRGGRYEQYF; cdr3_nt: TGCGCCAGCAGCCAAGATCGAGGCGGGAGGTACGAGCAGTACTTC
v_call: TRBV15; clone_size: -; d_call: -; j_call: TRBJ2-3; cdr3_aa: CATSGRPGGGTDTQYF; cdr3_nt: TGTGCCACCAGCGGCCGTCCGGGGGGCGGCACAGATACGCAGTATTTT
v_call: TRBV10-3; clone_size: -; d_call: -; j_call: TRBJ1-3; cdr3_aa: CAISESGDLRNTIYF; cdr3_nt: TGTGCCATCAGTGAGTCAGGGGATCTTCGAAACACCATATATTTT
v_call: TRBV6-1; clone_size: once; d_call: -; j_call: TRBJ1-6; cdr3_aa: CASSEDLGDDSYNSPLHF; cdr3_nt: TGTGCCAGCAGTGAAGATCTTGGGGACGACTCCTATAATTCACCCCTCCACTTT
v_call: TRBV4-3; clone_size: -; d_call: -; j_call: TRBJ1-2; cdr3_aa: CASSQDGNGYGYTF; cdr3_nt: TGCGCCAGCAGCCAAGATGGGAACGGCTATGGCTACACCTTC
v_call: TRBV5-4; clone_size: -; d_call: TRBD2; j_call: TRBJ2-1; cdr3_aa: CASSFGTSSSNEQFF; cdr3_nt: TGTGCCAGCAGCTTCGGGACTAGCAGTAGCAATGAGCAGTTCTTC
v_call: TRBV9; clone_size: -; d_call: TRBD2; j_call: TRBJ2-1; cdr3_aa: CASSASGIAYNEQFF; cdr3_nt: TGTGCCAGCAGCGCTAGCGGGATCGCCTACAATGAGCAGTTCTTC
v_call: TRBV7-8; clone_size: -; d_call: -; j_call: TRBJ1-4; cdr3_aa: CASSLAYGSDNEKLFF; cdr3_nt: TGTGCCAGCAGCTTAGCCTACGGGTCGGATAATGAAAAACTGTTTTTT
v_call: TRBV9; clone_size: -; d_call: TRBD2; j_call: TRBJ2-1; cdr3_aa: CASSSRGTSGGPGDEQFF; cdr3_nt: TGTGCCAGCAGCTCACGTGGGACTAGCGGAGGGCCGGGCGATGAGCAGTTCTTC
v_call: TRBV10-3; clone_size: -; d_call: -; j_call: TRBJ2-1; cdr3_aa: CAISVGEPGSYNEQFF; cdr3_nt: TGTGCCATCAGTGTGGGGGAGCCGGGCTCCTACAATGAGCAGTTCTTC
v_call: TRBV5-1; clone_size: -; d_call: -; j_call: TRBJ1-6; cdr3_aa: CASSLESGPYNSPLHF; cdr3_nt: TGCGCCAGCAGCTTGGAGTCAGGGCCCTATAATTCACCCCTCCACTTT
v_call: TRBV30; clone_size: -; d_call: -; j_call: TRBJ2-7; cdr3_aa: CAWNDKVSYEQYF; cdr3_nt: TGTGCCTGGAACGATAAGGTCTCCTACGAGCAGTACTTC
v_call: TRBV14; clone_size: few; d_call: -; j_call: TRBJ2-2; cdr3_aa: CASSQDGQRYTGELFF; cdr3_nt: TGTGCCAGCAGCCAAGACGGGCAGAGATACACCGGGGAGCTGTTTTTT
v_call: TRBV14; clone_size: -; d_call: -; j_call: TRBJ2-7; cdr3_aa: CASSQVNSGEQYF; cdr3_nt: TGTGCCAGCAGCCAAGTTAACTCGGGCGAGCAGTACTTC
v_call: TRBV27; clone_size: -; d_call: -; j_call: TRBJ1-4; cdr3_aa: CASSTTTNEKLFF; cdr3_nt: TGTGCCAGCAGCACGACAACTAATGAAAAACTGTTTTTT
v_call: TRBV29-1; clone_size: -; d_call: -; j_call: TRBJ2-5; cdr3_aa: CSVTGGEETQYF; cdr3_nt: TGCAGCGTTACAGGGGGGGAAGAGACCCAGTACTTC
v_call: TRBV5-1; clone_size: -; d_call: TRBD1; j_call: TRBJ2-7; cdr3_aa: CASSRDRSYEQYF; cdr3_nt: TGCGCCAGCAGCAGGGACAGATCCTACGAGCAGTACTTC
v_call: TRBV4-3; clone_size: once; d_call: -; j_call: TRBJ1-3; cdr3_aa: CASSQGRGSGNTIYF; cdr3_nt: TGCGCCAGCAGCCAAGGGAGGGGCTCTGGAAACACCATATATTTT
v_call: TRBV19; clone_size: -; d_call: -; j_call: TRBJ1-2; cdr3_aa: CASSIPTGDYTF; cdr3_nt: TGTGCCAGTAGTATTCCCACGGGGGACTACACCTTC
v_call: TRBV9; clone_size: -; d_call: -; j_call: TRBJ2-1; cdr3_aa: CASSANSIRTYNEQFF; cdr3_nt: TGTGCCAGCAGCGCGAACAGCATTAGGACCTACAATGAGCAGTTCTTC
v_call: TRBV9; clone_size: -; d_call: TRBD1; j_call: TRBJ2-7; cdr3_aa: CASSVGTGGIYEQYF; cdr3_nt: TGTGCCAGCAGCGTAGGGACAGGGGGAATCTACGAGCAGTACTTC
v_call: TRBV27; clone_size: -; d_call: -; j_call: TRBJ2-7; cdr3_aa: CASSFGGASYEQYF; cdr3_nt: TGTGCCAGCAGTTTCGGGGGCGCATCCTACGAGCAGTACTTC
v_call: TRBV15; clone_size: -; d_call: -; j_call: TRBJ2-2; cdr3_aa: CATSRDTIAGELFF; cdr3_nt: TGTGCCACCAGCAGAGATACGATAGCCGGGGAGCTGTTTTTT